The TCR beta chain described here comes from a study of OX40 agonist ivuxolimab in advanced cancers. Background on the study: Those enrolled were roughly 80% male, with a mean age of around 58 years and ages from roughly 20 to 85.

Exclusion of a patient followed from autoimmune disease history or systemic immunosuppression. Some clones are missing from TCRdb's copy, which holds only in-frame ones; the method was immunoSEQ multiplex PCR. Of about 62,000 clones in the sample, 82% are singletons; the top ten hold roughly 5.8%. In regard to this clone: Its antigen remains unknown.

Regarding the study as a whole: At 0.1 to 3.0 mg/kg and by week 6, CD4+ and CD8+ T cells in the blood had expanded clonally.

The receptor was derived from an adult with an advanced solid tumor such as melanoma, head and neck, liver or kidney cancer. This specimen consisted of CD4+ or CD8+ T cells sorted from blood, obtained in a trial of the OX40 agonist ivuxolimab.

CDR3 in amino acids: CASSYSVSGFYGYTF. In nucleotides, the CDR3 is TGTGCCAGCAGTTACTCTGTTTCAGGGTTCTATGGCTACACCTTC. The chain joins TRBV6-6 to TRBJ1-2, with a tentative D call TRBD1 (5 bases). V lost 0 bases, J lost 4 bases, and 12 bases lay in between. The CDR3 totals 15 residues. CDR1 and CDR2 (germline): MNHNY, SVGAGI (reference sequence).